This T cell receptor (beta chain) is from a study of CD8 T cells in Susac syndrome. Worth noting for this clonotype: A read error may account for a junction end that differs from germline.

This CDR3 comprises 11 residues. Germline V CDR1 and CDR2: MNHEY, SVGEGT. Random hexamers were used to reverse transcribe an amount of about 0.45 to 1 ug RNA. The CDR3 of TCR beta was amplified by immunoSEQ multiplex PCR across 54 Vbeta and 13 Jbeta. MiXCR, applied by TCRdb to the immunoSEQ multiplex PCR reads, yields one record per CDR3 protein. Of tens of thousands of distinct CDR3 sequences in the sample, 75% to 95% are singletons; the top ten hold roughly 0.49%. The receptor comes from a human donor with multiple sclerosis. Sequenced input: CD8+ T cells from PBMCs. The chain is built from TRBV6-2 or TRBV6-3 and TRBJ2-1, with D hard to call. In DNA, the CDR3 is TGTGCCAGCAGCCTCGGTGGGCCCCCGGTCTTC. Its translation is CASSLGGPPVF.